Listed below are T cell receptor beta chains from one sample, sequenced in a study of shared clonotypes between healthy human individuals. The repertoire was sequenced with immunoSEQ multiplex PCR; TCRdb's copy has only in-frame clones and lacks some. The table records a few hundred thousand clones, 95% to 98% of them present only once. What was sequenced was naive CD4+ T cells sorted from blood. These receptors were taken from a woman aged 25 to 39 in good health. Each CDR3 is given with its conserved first and last residue. D genes are given only for firm matches. Clone size, where shown, is once, few, many, or a class for clones that have expanded.

clone_size j_call d_call v_call cdr3_aa cdr3_nt
NA TRBJ2-2 TRBD2 TRBV28 CASSLSGGGGELFF TGTGCCAGCAGTTTATCGGGGGGTGGCGGGGAGCTGTTTTTT
NA TRBJ2-1 TRBD2 TRBV5-4 CASSLGEGLAGYEQFF TGTGCCAGCAGCTTGGGGGAGGGATTGGCGGGATATGAGCAGTTCTTC
NA TRBJ2-7 TRBD1 TRBV29-1 CSAWDRSVYEQYF TGCAGCGCTTGGGACAGAAGCGTCTACGAGCAGTACTTC
NA TRBJ2-5 TRBD2 TRBV10-2 CASRVAGERGGTQYF TGCGCCAGCAGGGTAGCGGGAGAAAGAGGAGGGACCCAGTACTTC
NA TRBJ2-2 TRBD2 TRBV28 CASTPGGGPTGELFF TGTGCCAGCACCCCGGGGGGGGGCCCCACCGGGGAGCTGTTTTTT
NA TRBJ2-1 TRBD1 TRBV10-3 CAISDKTGTGGYNEQFF TGTGCCATCAGTGACAAAACCGGGACAGGGGGCTACAATGAGCAGTTCTTC
NA TRBJ2-2 NA TRBV18 CASSPLSPNTGELFF TGTGCCAGCTCACCATTAAGCCCGAACACCGGGGAGCTGTTTTTT
NA TRBJ2-3 NA TRBV2 CASSAGQPGVYTQYF TGTGCCAGCAGTGCGGGGCAGCCGGGGGTCTATACGCAGTATTTT
NA TRBJ2-1 NA TRBV2 CASSGQRVSYNEQFF TGTGCCAGCAGTGGACAGCGGGTCTCCTACAATGAGCAGTTCTTC
NA TRBJ2-1 TRBD2 TRBV7-9 CASSYTGLAGDGGNEQFF TGTGCCAGCAGCTACACGGGACTAGCGGGAGATGGAGGGAATGAGCAGTTCTTC
NA TRBJ2-7 TRBD1 TRBV27 CASSYRDSYEQYF TGTGCCAGCAGTTATAGGGACAGTTACGAGCAGTACTTC
NA TRBJ2-1 TRBD2 TRBV11-2 CASSILLAGVGNEQFF TGTGCCAGCAGCATACTTTTGGCGGGAGTAGGCAATGAGCAGTTCTTC
NA TRBJ1-5 TRBD1 TRBV6-1 CASSELGRGIQPQHF TGTGCCAGCAGTGAACTGGGCAGGGGGATTCAGCCCCAGCATTTT
NA TRBJ2-7 NA TRBV18 CASSEGDYEQYF TGTGCCAGCTCTGAGGGGGACTACGAGCAGTACTTC
once TRBJ2-7 NA TRBV28 CASSLGPLGYEQYF TGTGCCAGCAGTTTAGGACCCCTCGGATACGAGCAGTACTTC
NA TRBJ2-7 TRBD2 TRBV6-5 CASSKTAGVGYEQYF TGTGCCAGCAGTAAAACAGCGGGAGTAGGCTACGAGCAGTACTTC
NA TRBJ1-1 TRBD1 TRBV16 CASSIRDRGEAFF TGTGCCAGCAGCATCCGGGACAGGGGTGAAGCTTTCTTT
NA TRBJ2-1 TRBD1 TRBV5-1 CASSSTGYHEQFF TGCGCCAGCAGCTCGACAGGGTACCATGAGCAGTTCTTC
NA TRBJ1-1 NA TRBV27 CASSSAQGGGTEAFF TGTGCCAGCAGTTCGGCCCAGGGAGGGGGCACTGAAGCTTTCTTT
NA TRBJ2-7 NA TRBV6-1 CASSSETDYEQYF TGTGCCAGCAGCAGCGAGACAGACTACGAGCAGTACTTC
NA TRBJ1-1 TRBD1 TRBV28 CASSSGQGTEAFF TGTGCCAGCAGTTCGGGACAGGGGACTGAAGCTTTCTTT
NA TRBJ2-1 NA TRBV5-1 CASSFITSGGNEQFF TGCGCCAGCAGCTTCATCACTAGTGGGGGGAATGAGCAGTTCTTC
NA TRBJ1-3 NA TRBV11-3 CASSRSIGNTIYF TGTGCCAGCAGCCGATCGATAGGAAACACCATATATTTT
NA TRBJ2-5 NA TRBV6-5 CASVGNGETQYF TGTGCCAGCGTAGGAAACGGGGAGACCCAGTACTTC
NA TRBJ1-2 NA TRBV6-5 CASSYRDGYEGYTF TGTGCCAGCAGTTACAGGGATGGATATGAGGGCTACACCTTC
NA TRBJ2-6 NA TRBV5-6 CASSWRASGQTSGANVLTF TGTGCCAGCAGCTGGAGGGCTTCGGGACAGACCTCTGGGGCCAACGTCCTGACTTTC
NA TRBJ2-7 NA TRBV19 CASSPGQSYEQYF TGTGCCTCCTCACCCGGACAGTCCTACGAGCAGTACTTC
NA TRBJ2-7 NA TRBV27 CATQGPHPLYEQYF TGTGCCACCCAGGGGCCCCACCCTCTCTACGAGCAGTACTTC
NA TRBJ2-3 TRBD2 TRBV11-2 CASSLGTSGVWDTQYF TGTGCCAGCAGCTTGGGGACTAGCGGGGTTTGGGATACGCAGTATTTT
NA TRBJ2-7 TRBD2 TRBV28 CALGGGPGEQYF TGTGCTCTCGGGGGGGGACCCGGCGAGCAGTACTTC
NA TRBJ2-7 NA TRBV14 CASSQDREQYF TGTGCCAGCAGCCAAGATCGCGAGCAGTACTTC
NA TRBJ2-1 NA TRBV28 CASSPDLTYYSYNEQFF TGTGCCAGCAGTCCGGACCTAACGTACTACTCCTACAATGAGCAGTTCTTC
NA TRBJ2-7 TRBD2 TRBV9 CASSVEGTSAYEQYF TGTGCCAGCAGCGTAGAAGGGACTAGCGCCTACGAGCAGTACTTC
NA TRBJ1-1 NA TRBV19 CASSMSGGPMNTEAFF TGTGCCAGTAGTATGAGTGGAGGGCCCATGAACACTGAAGCTTTCTTT
NA TRBJ2-1 NA TRBV5-1 CASSSHVGPYNEQFF TGCGCCAGCAGCTCCCACGTGGGACCCTACAATGAGCAGTTCTTC
NA TRBJ1-4 TRBD1 TRBV28 CASNQQGAGEKLFF TGTGCCAGCAACCAACAGGGGGCAGGTGAAAAACTGTTTTTT
NA TRBJ2-2 NA TRBV27 CASSLISNTGELFF TGTGCCAGCAGTTTGATCAGCAACACCGGGGAGCTGTTTTTT
NA TRBJ1-1 TRBD1 TRBV7-6 CASSWDSNTEAFF TGTGCCAGCAGCTGGGACAGCAACACTGAAGCTTTCTTT
NA TRBJ1-4 TRBD1 TRBV23-1 CASSQSGGVKEKLFF TGCGCCAGCAGTCAATCAGGGGGCGTAAAAGAAAAACTGTTTTTT
NA TRBJ1-2 TRBD1 TRBV19 CASSIMRTGAYGYTF TGTGCCAGTAGTATCATGAGGACAGGGGCGTATGGCTACACCTTC
NA TRBJ1-1 NA TRBV9 CASSPHENTEAFF TGTGCCAGCAGCCCACATGAGAACACTGAAGCTTTCTTT
NA TRBJ2-5 TRBD2 TRBV11-1 CASHREGETQYF TGTGCCAGTCACCGGGAGGGCGAGACCCAGTACTTC
NA TRBJ2-5 NA TRBV18 CASSPPGPSQETQYF TGTGCCAGCTCACCACCGGGTCCCTCCCAAGAGACCCAGTACTTC
NA TRBJ2-7 NA TRBV6-5 CASSFDRWGEQYF TGTGCCAGCAGTTTTGACCGATGGGGCGAGCAGTACTTC
NA TRBJ2-7 TRBD1 TRBV5-1 CASSAGQARTYEQYF TGCGCCAGCAGCGCCGGACAGGCTAGGACCTACGAGCAGTACTTC